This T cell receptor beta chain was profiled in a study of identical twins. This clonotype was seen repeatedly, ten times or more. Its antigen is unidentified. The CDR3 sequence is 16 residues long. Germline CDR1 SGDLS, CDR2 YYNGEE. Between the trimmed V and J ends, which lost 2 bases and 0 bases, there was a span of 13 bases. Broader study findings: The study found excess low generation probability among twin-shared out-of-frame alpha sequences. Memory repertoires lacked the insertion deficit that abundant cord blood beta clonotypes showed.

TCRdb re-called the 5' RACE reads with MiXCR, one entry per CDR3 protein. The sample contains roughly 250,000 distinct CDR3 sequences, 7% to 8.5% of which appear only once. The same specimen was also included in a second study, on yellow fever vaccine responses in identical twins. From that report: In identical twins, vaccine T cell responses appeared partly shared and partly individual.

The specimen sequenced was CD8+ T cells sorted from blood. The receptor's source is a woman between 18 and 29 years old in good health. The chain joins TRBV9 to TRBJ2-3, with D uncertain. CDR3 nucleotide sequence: TGTGCCAGCAGCGTCCAAGGGTTATCTAGCACAGATACGCAGTATTTT. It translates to CASSVQGLSSTDTQYF.